This TCR beta chain was sequenced for a study of T cells in Graves' hyperthyroidism and ophthalmopathy. Whole-study context: Peripheral blood was taken when the disease was first diagnosed, before any treatment began. Overall study results and limits: Researchers found most expanded thyroid clonotypes above 0.001 in blood as well.

This clonotype was counted only a few times. Its cognate antigen is unknown. Germline V CDR1 and CDR2: DFQATT, SNEGSKA (reference sequence). There are 15 residues in the CDR3. V lost 5 bases to trimming and J lost 0 bases, with 14 bases between them. Predating any ophthalmopathy symptoms, the blood sample was taken at first hyperthyroidism diagnosis. RNA transcripts were the template for amplifying TCR beta CDR3 regions. Using the HTBI primer set, a first-round RT-PCR was run on the TCR CDR3. TCRdb ran MiXCR on the multiplex PCR reads and lists one entry per CDR3 protein. This table holds under 400,000 distinct CDR3 sequences, approximately 15% found once.

The specimen was blood. The chain couples TRBV20-1 to TRBJ2-4, with D perhaps TRBD2 (5 bases). The receptor's source is a woman in her late teens or twenties with Graves' hyperthyroidism that later progressed to Graves' ophthalmopathy. The CDR3 here is CSARDQTRAKNIQYF. CDR3 DNA: TGCAGTGCTCGTGACCAAACTAGAGCCAAAAACATTCAGTACTTC.